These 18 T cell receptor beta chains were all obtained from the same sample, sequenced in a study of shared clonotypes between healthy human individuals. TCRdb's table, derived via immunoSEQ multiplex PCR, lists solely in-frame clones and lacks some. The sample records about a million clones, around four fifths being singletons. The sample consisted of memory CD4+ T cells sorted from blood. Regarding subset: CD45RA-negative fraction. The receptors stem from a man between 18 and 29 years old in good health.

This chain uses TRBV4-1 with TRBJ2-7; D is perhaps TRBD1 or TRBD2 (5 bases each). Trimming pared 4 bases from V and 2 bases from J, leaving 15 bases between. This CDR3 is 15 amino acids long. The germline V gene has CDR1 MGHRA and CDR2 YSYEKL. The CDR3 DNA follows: TGCGCCAGCAGCCGAGCTGGGGCGGGTCCCTACGAGCAGTACTTC. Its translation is CASSRAGAGPYEQYF.

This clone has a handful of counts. The CDR3 loop reads CASSEQGRPPPRGNTIYF. The DNA of the CDR3 is TGTGCCAGCTCTGAACAGGGTAGACCTCCACCGAGGGGAAACACCATATATTTT. V usage is TRBV18 and J usage is TRBJ1-3; weak D call: TRBD1 (6 bases). With 6 bases removed from V and 4 bases from J, the gap between germline ends came to 25 bases. Germline CDR1 reads KGHSH; CDR2 reads LQKENI. The CDR3 has 18 residues.

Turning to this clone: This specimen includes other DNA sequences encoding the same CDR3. CDR3 nucleotides: TGTGCCAGCTCACCACCGCAGGGCCGGAACACCGGGGAGCTGTTTTTT. Protein sequence: CASSPPQGRNTGELFF. The chain couples TRBV18 to TRBJ2-2; D may be TRBD1 (5 bases). Germline CDR1 is KGHSH and CDR2 is LQKENI. The CDR3 totals 16 residues. The germline V and J ends were trimmed by 0 bases and 1 base, with 9 bases remaining between them.

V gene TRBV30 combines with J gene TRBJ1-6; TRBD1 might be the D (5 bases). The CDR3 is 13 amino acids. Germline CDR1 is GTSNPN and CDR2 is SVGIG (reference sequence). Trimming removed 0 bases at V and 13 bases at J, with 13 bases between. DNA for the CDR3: TGTGCCTGGAGTGTTCGACAGTCGGAGCCCCTCCACTTT. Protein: CAWSVRQSEPLHF.

CDR3 DNA: TGTGCCAGCAGCTTACGCGCAAGGACCGCGAACACCGGGGAGCTGTTTTTT. It is translated as CASSLRARTANTGELFF. The chain carries TRBV7-8 and TRBJ2-2; no firm D call. V lost 2 bases, J lost 0 bases, and 13 bases lay in between. Germline V gene data show CDR1 as SGHVS and CDR2 as FQNEAQ. The CDR3 is made up of 17 amino acids. Based on the CDR3 plus reference TRBV7-8 and TRBJ2-2, the full variable domain is GAGVSQSPRYKVAKRGQDVALRCDPISGHVSLFWYQQALGQGPEFLTYFQNEAQLDKSGLPSDRFFAERPEGSVSTLKIQRTQQEDSAVYLCASSLRARTANTGELFFGEGSRLTVL.

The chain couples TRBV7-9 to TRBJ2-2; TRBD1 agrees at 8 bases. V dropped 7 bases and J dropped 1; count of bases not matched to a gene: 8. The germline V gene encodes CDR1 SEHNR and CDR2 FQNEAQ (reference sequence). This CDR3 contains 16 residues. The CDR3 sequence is CASTGQGGKNTGELFF. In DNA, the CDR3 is TGTGCCAGCACCGGACAGGGAGGCAAGAACACCGGGGAGCTGTTTTTT.

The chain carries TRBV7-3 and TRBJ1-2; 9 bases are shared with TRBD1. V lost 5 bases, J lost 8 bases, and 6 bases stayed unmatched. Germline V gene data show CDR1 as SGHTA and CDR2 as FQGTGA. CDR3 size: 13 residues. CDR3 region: CASSVGQGIGYTF. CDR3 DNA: TGTGCCAGCAGCGTAGGACAGGGGATCGGCTACACCTTC.

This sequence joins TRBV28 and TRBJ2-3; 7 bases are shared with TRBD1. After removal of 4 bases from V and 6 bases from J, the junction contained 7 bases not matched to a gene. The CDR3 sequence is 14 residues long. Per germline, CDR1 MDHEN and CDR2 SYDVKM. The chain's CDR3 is CASSSRGRGDTQYF. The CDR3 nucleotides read TGTGCCAGCAGTTCGAGGGGGCGCGGGGATACGCAGTATTTT.

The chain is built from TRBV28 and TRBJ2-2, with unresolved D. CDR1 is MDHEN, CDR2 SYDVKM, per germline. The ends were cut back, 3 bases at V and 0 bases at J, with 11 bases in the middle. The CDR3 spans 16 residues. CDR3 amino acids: CASSLVQPPNTGELFF. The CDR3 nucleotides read TGTGCCAGCAGTTTGGTCCAACCCCCGAACACCGGGGAGCTGTTTTTT.

CDR3 amino acids: CASSVVIEVTNTEAFF. Written as DNA, the CDR3 is TGTGCCAGCAGCGTAGTAATAGAAGTGACGAACACTGAAGCTTTCTTT. This chain uses TRBV9 with TRBJ1-1; the D is unclear. The CDR3 is 16 amino acids. V lost 0 bases to trimming and J lost 1 base, with 13 bases between them. Germline V gives CDR1 SGDLS, CDR2 YYNGEE.

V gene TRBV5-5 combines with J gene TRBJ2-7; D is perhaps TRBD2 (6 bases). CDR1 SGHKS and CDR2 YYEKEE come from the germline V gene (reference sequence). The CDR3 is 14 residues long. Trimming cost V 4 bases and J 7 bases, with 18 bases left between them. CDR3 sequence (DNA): TGTGCCAGCAGCGCCCTTGTAGGGAGGCAGGAGCAGTACTTC. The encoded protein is CASSALVGRQEQYF.

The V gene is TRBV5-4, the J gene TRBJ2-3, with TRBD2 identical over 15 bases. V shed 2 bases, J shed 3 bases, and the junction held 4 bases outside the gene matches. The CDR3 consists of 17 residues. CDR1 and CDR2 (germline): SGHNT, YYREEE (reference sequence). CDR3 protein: CASSLGTSGGRTDTQYF. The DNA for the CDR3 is TGTGCCAGCAGCTTAGGGACTAGCGGGGGGCGAACAGATACGCAGTATTTT.

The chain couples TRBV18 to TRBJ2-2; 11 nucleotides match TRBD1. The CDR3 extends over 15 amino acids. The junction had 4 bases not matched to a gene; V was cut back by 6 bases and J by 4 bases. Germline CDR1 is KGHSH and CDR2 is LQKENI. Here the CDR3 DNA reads TGTGCCAGCTCGCCCGGGACAGGGGGCACCGGGGAGCTGTTTTTT. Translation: CASSPGTGGTGELFF.

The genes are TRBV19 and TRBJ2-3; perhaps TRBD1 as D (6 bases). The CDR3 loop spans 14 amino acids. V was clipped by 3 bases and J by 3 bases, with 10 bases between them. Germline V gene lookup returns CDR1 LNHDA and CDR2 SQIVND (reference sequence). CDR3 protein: CASSIQGRTDTQYF. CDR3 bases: TGTGCCAGTAGTATCCAGGGGCGGACAGATACGCAGTATTTT.

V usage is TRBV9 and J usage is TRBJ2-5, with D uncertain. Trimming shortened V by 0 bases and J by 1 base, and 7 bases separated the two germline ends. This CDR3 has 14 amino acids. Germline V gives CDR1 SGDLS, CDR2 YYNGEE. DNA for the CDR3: TGTGCCAGCAGCGTAGGGGCTCTCCAAGAGACCCAGTACTTC. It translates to CASSVGALQETQYF.

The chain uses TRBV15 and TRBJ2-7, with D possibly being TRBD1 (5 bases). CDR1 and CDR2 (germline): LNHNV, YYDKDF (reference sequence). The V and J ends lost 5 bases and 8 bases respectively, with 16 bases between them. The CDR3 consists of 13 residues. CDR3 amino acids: CATSATRTTQQYF. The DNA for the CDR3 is TGTGCCACCAGCGCCACACGGACAACGCAGCAGTACTTC.

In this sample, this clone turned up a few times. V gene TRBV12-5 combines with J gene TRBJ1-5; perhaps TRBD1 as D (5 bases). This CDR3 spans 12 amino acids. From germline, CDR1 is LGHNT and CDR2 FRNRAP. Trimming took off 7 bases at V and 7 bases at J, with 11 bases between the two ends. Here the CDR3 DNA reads TGTGCTAGTGCAGGGTACGACCAGCCCCAGCATTTT. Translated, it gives CASAGYDQPQHF.

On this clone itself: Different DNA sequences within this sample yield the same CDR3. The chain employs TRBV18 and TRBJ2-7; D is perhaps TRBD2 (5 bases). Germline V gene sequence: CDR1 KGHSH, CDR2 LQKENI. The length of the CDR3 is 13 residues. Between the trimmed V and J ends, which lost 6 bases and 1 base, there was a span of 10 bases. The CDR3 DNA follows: TGTGCCAGCTCCCGGACGGGATCCTACGAGCAGTACTTC. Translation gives CASSRTGSYEQYF.